These T cell receptor beta chains were read from a single sample in a study of response to subunit inactivated influenza vaccine. MiXCR, applied by TCRdb to the RT-PCR reads, yields one record per CDR3 protein. The repertoire holds 500,000 to 700,000 distinct CDR3 sequences, approximately 24% seen once, with approximately 2.9% in the top ten. These sequences were also reported in another study, on T cells expressing NK-cell markers.

Material: CD4+ T cells sorted from PBMCs, obtained approximately 13 days after vaccination. The receptors come from a man aged 50 to 59 who received an inactivated influenza vaccine. CDR3s include the opening cysteine and the closing phenylalanine or tryptophan. D genes are given only for firm matches. Some rows mark clone size as missing; the rest say once, few, many or name a class of expanded clone.

V gene	clone size	D gene	J gene	CDR3 protein	CDR3 DNA
TRBV7-2	-	-	TRBJ1-4	CASSRKGGKLFF	TGTGCCAGCAGTCGAAAGGGGGGAAAACTGTTTTTT
TRBV4-1	few	TRBD2	TRBJ2-3	CASSQGSGGAVADTQYF	TGCGCCAGCAGCCAAGGAAGCGGGGGGGCAGTGGCAGATACGCAGTATTTT
TRBV11-2	-	-	TRBJ2-3	CASSTGNLLLPSTDTQYF	TGTGCCAGCAGCACGGGGAACCTGCTATTGCCTAGCACAGATACGCAGTATTTT
TRBV25-1	many	TRBD1	TRBJ2-5	CASSESIGQGLKQTQYF	TGTGCCAGCAGTGAATCTATAGGACAGGGGTTAAAACAGACCCAGTACTTC
TRBV29-1	-	TRBD1	TRBJ1-5	CSVRTGNSNQPQHF	TGCAGCGTACGGACAGGGAACAGCAATCAGCCCCAGCATTTT
TRBV20-1	-	-	TRBJ2-7	CSAPGSGHGSGRYEQYF	TGCAGTGCCCCAGGATCCGGACATGGAAGTGGGAGGTACGAGCAGTACTTC
TRBV3-1	few	TRBD1	TRBJ2-5	CASRDSQETQYF	TGTGCCAGCCGGGACAGTCAAGAGACCCAGTACTTC
TRBV12-3/TRBV12-4	-	-	TRBJ1-1	CASSLFRGAAEAFF	TGTGCCAGCAGTTTATTCCGGGGCGCCGCTGAAGCTTTCTTT
TRBV25-1	-	TRBD2	TRBJ2-3	CASSGPGRVTDTQYF	TGTGCCAGCAGTGGTCCGGGGAGGGTTACAGATACGCAGTATTTT
TRBV10-3	-	-	TRBJ2-1	CAISLGGDEQFF	TGTGCCATCAGTTTGGGTGGGGATGAGCAGTTCTTC